Listed here are 17 T cell receptor beta chains from one sample, sequenced in a study of OX40 agonist ivuxolimab in advanced cancers. Sequenced by immunoSEQ multiplex PCR; TCRdb stores in-frame clones only, minus some. The sample includes some 80,000 clones, 65% to 85% of them seen just once. Sequencing was performed on CD4+ or CD8+ T cells sorted from blood, taken in a trial of the OX40 agonist ivuxolimab. These TCRs come from an adult with an advanced solid tumor such as melanoma, head and neck, liver or kidney cancer.

This clone was counted a few times. The chain couples TRBV7-2 to TRBJ2-1; D gene ambiguous. Germline V gene sequence: CDR1 SGHTA, CDR2 FQGNSA. V gave up 4 bases and J gave up 7 bases, with 8 bases separating them. The CDR3 has 12 amino acids. Here the CDR3 DNA reads TGTGCCAGCAGCTCCAGTTGGAATGAGCAGTTCTTC. As protein: CASSSSWNEQFF.

The V and J genes are TRBV7-8 and TRBJ1-5; 10 positions agree with TRBD1. CDR3 length equals 15 residues. Trimming at V came to 6 bases and at J to 0 bases, leaving 2 bases not matched to a gene. CDR1 and CDR2 from the germline V gene are SGHVS and FQNEAQ. The CDR3 reads CASSGQGGSNQPQHF. CDR3 in DNA: TGTGCCAGCAGTGGACAGGGGGGTAGCAATCAGCCCCAGCATTTT.

This clone has a handful of counts. The chain carries TRBV30 and TRBJ1-2; tentatively, D is TRBD1 (6 bases). The germline gives CDR1 GTSNPN, CDR2 SVGIG (reference sequence). Trimming left V 1 base short and J 2 bases short, with 8 bases between. The CDR3 covers 13 residues. Here the CDR3 reads CAWSAQGNYGYTF. For the CDR3, the DNA is TGTGCCTGGAGTGCCCAGGGGAACTATGGCTACACCTTC.

In its sample, this clone was seen a few times. The chain combines TRBV5-1 with TRBJ1-5; 7 positions match TRBD1. This CDR3 is 15 amino acids long. CDR1 and CDR2 (germline): SGHRS, YFSETQ. The trim removed 0 bases at V and 4 bases at J, leaving 4 bases unmatched. In DNA, the CDR3 is TGCGCCAGCAGCTTGGCGGGACAGAGGAATCAGCCCCAGCATTTT. Translated, it gives CASSLAGQRNQPQHF.

This chain joins TRBV16 and TRBJ1-1; 10 nucleotides line up with TRBD1. CDR3 length: 16 amino acids. V lost 4 bases, J lost 4 bases, and 9 bases stayed unmatched. Germline loops: CDR1 KGHSY, CDR2 FQNENV. CDR3 DNA: TGTGCCAGCAGCCGATCAGACAGGGGGCTAGGCACTGAAGCTTTCTTT. Amino acids: CASSRSDRGLGTEAFF.

This clone was seen a single time. The V gene is TRBV30, the J gene TRBJ1-4; 7 nucleotides match TRBD1. The CDR3 length is 14 residues. Germline V gives CDR1 GTSNPN, CDR2 SVGIG (reference sequence). Trimming took 0 bases from V and 5 from J; bases not matched to a gene: 3. The CDR3 DNA is TGTGCCTGGAGTGTTGTGACAGGGAATGAAAAACTGTTTTTT. This encodes CAWSVVTGNEKLFF.

The chain combines TRBV7-9 with TRBJ1-6; D remains ambiguous. Between the trimmed V and J ends, which lost 2 bases and 5 bases, there was a span of 7 bases. This CDR3 has 14 amino acids. Germline CDR1 reads SEHNR; CDR2 reads FQNEAQ (reference sequence). As DNA, the CDR3 is TGTGCCAGCAGCTTATCCGGGGATAATTCACCCCTCCACTTT. Residues: CASSLSGDNSPLHF. The entire variable domain, with the rest obtained from reference TRBV7-9 and TRBJ1-6, is as follows: DTGVSQNPRHKITKRGQNVTFRCDPISEHNRLYWYRQTLGQGPEFLTYFQNEAQLEKSRLLSDRFSAERPKGSFSTLEIQRTEQGDSAMYLCASSLSGDNSPLHFGNGTRLTVT.

The chain carries TRBV4-1 and TRBJ1-5; D is unclear. Germline CDR1 MGHRA, CDR2 YSYEKL. V dropped 4 bases and J dropped 1 base, with 5 bases sitting between them. This CDR3 contains 13 residues. Here the CDR3 DNA reads TGCGCCAGCAGCCCTCTAAGCAATCAGCCCCAGCATTTT. It translates to CASSPLSNQPQHF.

This rearrangement joins TRBV18 to TRBJ1-5, with D perhaps TRBD1 (5 bases). V was pared by 1 base and J by 7 bases, with 11 bases between. This CDR3 region has 14 residues. Germline assignment: CDR1 KGHSH and CDR2 LQKENI. CDR3 in DNA: TGTGCCAGCTCACCACGCCGGGACGGGCAGCCCCAGCATTTT. It encodes CASSPRRDGQPQHF.

The rearrangement uses TRBV5-1 and TRBJ1-2, with 7 bases lining up with TRBD1. With 6 bases clipped from V and 0 bases from J, the junction kept 5 bases outside the gene matches. The CDR3 length is 14 residues. Germline loops: CDR1 SGHRS, CDR2 YFSETQ. The CDR3 DNA reads as TGCGCCAGCACCCGGACAGGATCTAACTATGGCTACACCTTC. This sequence encodes CASTRTGSNYGYTF.

V is TRBV19 and J is TRBJ2-1, with no clear D. The CDR3 runs 15 residues. Germline-derived CDR1 and CDR2 are LNHDA and SQIVND (reference sequence). V dropped 6 bases and J dropped 2 bases, with 14 bases sitting between them. The CDR3 DNA reads TGTGCCAGTAGGGCCGAAATTTTCACCTACAATGAGCAGTTCTTC. Translated: CASRAEIFTYNEQFF.

This chain joins TRBV7-9 and TRBJ1-2; TRBD1 is a possible D gene (5 bases). The V end was cut by 5 bases, the J end by 4 bases, with 14 bases between. The germline gives CDR1 SEHNR, CDR2 FQNEAQ (reference sequence). This CDR3 region has 14 residues. The CDR3 spells CASSPKTAFYGYTF. CDR3 coding DNA: TGTGCCAGCAGCCCTAAGACAGCCTTCTATGGCTACACCTTC.

This clone was counted only a few times. The genes are TRBV19 and TRBJ2-5; TRBD1 or TRBD2 may be the D gene (5 bases each). CDR3 length: 14 residues. Germline lookup yields CDR1 LNHDA and CDR2 SQIVND (reference sequence). Trimming shortened V by 6 bases and J by 5 bases, and 16 bases separated the two germline ends. As DNA, the CDR3 is TGTGCCAGTAGAGAGAGGGGCCGAGGGGAGACCCAGTACTTC. Translating it yields CASRERGRGETQYF.

V and J are TRBV7-6 and TRBJ1-1; D uncertain. V was shortened by 5 bases and J by 1 base, with 14 bases between the two germline ends. CDR1 and CDR2 (germline): SGHVS, FNYEAQ. The length of the CDR3 is 15 residues. In nucleotides, the CDR3 is TGTGCCAGCAGCCTTTATCAACCACCGAACACTGAAGCTTTCTTT. Protein product: CASSLYQPPNTEAFF.

The rearrangement links TRBV18 to TRBJ1-1, with D perhaps matching TRBD1 (6 bases). Trimming stripped 4 bases from V and 6 bases from J, with 15 bases between. The length of the CDR3 is 14 residues. Germline values: CDR1 KGHSH, CDR2 LQKENI. The CDR3 reads CASSLQGNKAEAFF. The CDR3, as DNA: TGTGCCAGCTCACTACAGGGCAACAAGGCTGAAGCTTTCTTT.

The sample holds a few counts of this clone. The chain employs TRBV20-1 and TRBJ1-1; no definite D call. V was pared by 3 bases and J by 7 bases, with 9 bases between. The CDR3 consists of 11 residues. CDR1 and CDR2 (germline): DFQATT, SNEGSKA (reference sequence). The CDR3 nucleotides read TGCAGTGCTAGGAAGGCCAGTGAAGCTTTCTTT. Its translation: CSARKASEAFF.

The chain uses TRBV28 and TRBJ1-2; D ambiguous. This CDR3 has 11 amino acids. Trimming removed 6 bases from V and 8 bases from J, with 10 bases in between. Germline lookup yields CDR1 MDHEN and CDR2 SYDVKM. DNA for the CDR3: TGTGCCAGCAGCAGTCGATTCGGCTACACCTTC. Its protein product is CASSSRFGYTF.